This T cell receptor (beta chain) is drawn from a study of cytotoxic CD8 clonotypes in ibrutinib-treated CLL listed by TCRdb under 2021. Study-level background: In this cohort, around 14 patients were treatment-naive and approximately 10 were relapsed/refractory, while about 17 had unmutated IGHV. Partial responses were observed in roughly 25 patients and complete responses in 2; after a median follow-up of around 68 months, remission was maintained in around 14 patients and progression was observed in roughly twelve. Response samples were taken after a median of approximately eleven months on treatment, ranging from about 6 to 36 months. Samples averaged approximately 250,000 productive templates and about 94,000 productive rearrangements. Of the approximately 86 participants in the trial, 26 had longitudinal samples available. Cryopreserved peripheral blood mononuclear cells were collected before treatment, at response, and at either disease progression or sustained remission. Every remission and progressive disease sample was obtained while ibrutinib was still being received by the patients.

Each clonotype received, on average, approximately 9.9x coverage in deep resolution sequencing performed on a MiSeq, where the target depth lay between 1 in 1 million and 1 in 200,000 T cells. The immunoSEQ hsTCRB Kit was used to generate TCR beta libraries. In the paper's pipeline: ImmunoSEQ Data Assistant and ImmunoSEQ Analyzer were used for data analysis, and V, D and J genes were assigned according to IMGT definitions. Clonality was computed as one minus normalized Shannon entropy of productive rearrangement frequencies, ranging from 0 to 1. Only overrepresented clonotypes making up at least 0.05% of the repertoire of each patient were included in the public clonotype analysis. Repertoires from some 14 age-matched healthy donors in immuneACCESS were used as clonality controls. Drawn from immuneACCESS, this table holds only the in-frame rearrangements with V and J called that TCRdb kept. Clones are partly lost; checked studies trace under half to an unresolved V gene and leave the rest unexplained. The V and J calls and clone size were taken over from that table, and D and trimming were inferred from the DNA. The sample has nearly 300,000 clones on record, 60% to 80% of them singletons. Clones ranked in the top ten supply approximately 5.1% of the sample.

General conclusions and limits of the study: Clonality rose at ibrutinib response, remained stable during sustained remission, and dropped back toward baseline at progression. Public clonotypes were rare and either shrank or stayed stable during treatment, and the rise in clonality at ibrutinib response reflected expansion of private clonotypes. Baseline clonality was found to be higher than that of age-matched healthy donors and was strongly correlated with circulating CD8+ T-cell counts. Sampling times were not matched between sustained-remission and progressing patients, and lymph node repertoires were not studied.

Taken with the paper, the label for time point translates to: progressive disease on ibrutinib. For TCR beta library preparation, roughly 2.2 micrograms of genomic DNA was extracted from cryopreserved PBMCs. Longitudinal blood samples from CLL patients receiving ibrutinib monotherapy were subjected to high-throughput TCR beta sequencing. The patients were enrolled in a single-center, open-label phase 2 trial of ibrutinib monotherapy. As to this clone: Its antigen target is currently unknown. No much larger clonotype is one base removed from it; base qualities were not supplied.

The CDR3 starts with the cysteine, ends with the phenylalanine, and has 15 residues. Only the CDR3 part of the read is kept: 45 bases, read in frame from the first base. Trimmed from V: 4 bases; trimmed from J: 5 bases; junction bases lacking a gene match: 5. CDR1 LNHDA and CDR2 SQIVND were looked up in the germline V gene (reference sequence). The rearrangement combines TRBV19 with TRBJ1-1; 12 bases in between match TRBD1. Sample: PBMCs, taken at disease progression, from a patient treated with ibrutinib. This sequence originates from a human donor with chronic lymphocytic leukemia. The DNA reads TGTGCCAGTAGTAGGGGACAGGGGGCGTGGACTGAAGCTTTCTTT. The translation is CASSRGQGAWTEAFF.